This T cell receptor beta chain was sequenced during a study of shared clonotypes between healthy human individuals. Study results and caveats: Memory subsets generally showed lower estimated richness than naive subsets.

The V gene's germline CDR1 is SGDLS and CDR2 YYNGEE. The germline V and J ends were trimmed by 0 bases and 0 bases, with 9 bases remaining between them. This CDR3 region has 15 residues. Sequenced by immunoSEQ multiplex PCR; TCRdb stores in-frame clones only, minus some. The table includes about 2.3 million clones, about nine tenths detected once. Regarding this clone: The antigen is not known.

Recent acute infections and vaccinations were absent in the healthy HIV-negative adult donors. The clonotype originates from a man between 18 and 35 years old in good health. Some clones in this sample may be carry-over from other donors' samples. The chain links TRBV9 to TRBJ1-1; D is unclear. The sequenced sample was naive CD4+ T cells from PBMCs. The subset here: CD45RA+ positively selected. CDR3 bases: TGTGCCAGCAGCGTAGAAGTAGAAATGAACACTGAAGCTTTCTTT. Encoded protein: CASSVEVEMNTEAFF. Looking up the rest from reference TRBV9 and TRBJ1-1 gives the full variable domain: DSGVTQTPKHLITATGQRVTLRCSPRSGDLSVYWYQQSLDQGLQFLIQYYNGEERAKGNILERFSAQQFPDLHSELNLSSLELGDSALYFCASSVEVEMNTEAFFGQGTRLTVV.